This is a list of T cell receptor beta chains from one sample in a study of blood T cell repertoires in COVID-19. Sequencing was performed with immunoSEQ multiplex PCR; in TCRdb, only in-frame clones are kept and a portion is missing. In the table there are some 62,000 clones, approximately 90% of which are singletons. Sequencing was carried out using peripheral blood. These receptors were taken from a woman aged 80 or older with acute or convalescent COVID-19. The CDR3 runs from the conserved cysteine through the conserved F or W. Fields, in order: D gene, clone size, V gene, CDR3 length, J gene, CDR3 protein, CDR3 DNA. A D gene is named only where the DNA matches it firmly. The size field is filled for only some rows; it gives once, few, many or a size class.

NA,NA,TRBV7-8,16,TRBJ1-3,CASSLAEFQPGNTIYF,TGTGCCAGCAGCTTAGCGGAGTTCCAGCCCGGAAACACCATATATTTT
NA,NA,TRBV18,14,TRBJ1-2,CASSPLSGQGGYTF,NA
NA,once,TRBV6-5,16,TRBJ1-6,CASSYDPTGPRGALHF,TGTGCCAGCAGTTACGATCCGACAGGCCCCAGGGGAGCCCTCCACTTT
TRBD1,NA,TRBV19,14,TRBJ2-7,CASKWGQGGYEQYF,TGTGCCAGTAAATGGGGACAGGGTGGGTACGAGCAGTACTTC
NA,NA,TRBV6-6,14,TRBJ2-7,CASSYSRGGNEQYF,TGTGCCAGCAGTTACTCCCGAGGAGGGAACGAGCAGTACTTC
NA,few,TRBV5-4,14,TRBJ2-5,CASSLVRTEETQYF,TGTGCCAGCAGCTTGGTTCGGACAGAAGAGACCCAGTACTTC
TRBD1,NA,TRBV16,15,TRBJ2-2,CASSPDRGYTGELFF,TGTGCCAGCAGCCCGGACAGGGGATACACCGGGGAGCTGTTTTTT
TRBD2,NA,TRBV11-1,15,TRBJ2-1,CASSLIAGGPDEQFF,TGTGCCAGCAGCTTAATAGCGGGAGGGCCGGATGAGCAGTTCTTC
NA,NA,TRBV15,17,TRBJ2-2,CATSRDGGKTDTGELFF,TGTGCCACCAGCAGAGATGGGGGCAAAACGGACACCGGGGAGCTGTTTTTT
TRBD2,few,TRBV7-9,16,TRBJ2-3,CASSLRRGAGTDTQYF,TGTGCCAGCAGCTTACGGCGGGGGGCCGGGACAGATACGCAGTATTTT
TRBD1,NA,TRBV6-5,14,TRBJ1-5,CASRDRVSNQPQHF,TGTGCCAGCAGGGACAGGGTTAGCAATCAGCCCCAGCATTTT
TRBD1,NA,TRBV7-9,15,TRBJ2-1,CASSLYRDRDNEQFF,TGTGCCAGCAGCTTATACCGGGACAGGGACAATGAGCAGTTCTTC
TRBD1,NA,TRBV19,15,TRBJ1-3,CASSIGQVFGNTIYF,TGTGCCAGTAGTATTGGACAGGTTTTCGGAAACACCATATATTTT
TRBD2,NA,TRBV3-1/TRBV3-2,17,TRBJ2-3,CASSQDWSGASTDTQYF,TGTGCCAGCAGCCAAGACTGGAGCGGGGCTAGCACAGATACGCAGTATTTT
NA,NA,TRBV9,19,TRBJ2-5,CASSESIGGLLAGVETQYF,TGTGCCAGCAGCGAATCGATAGGGGGTTTACTGGCAGGGGTAGAGACCCAGTACTTC
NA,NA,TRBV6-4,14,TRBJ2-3,CASSDTGEADTQYF,TGTGCCAGCAGTGACACGGGAGAAGCAGATACGCAGTATTTT
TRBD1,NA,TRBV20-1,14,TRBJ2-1,CSASRGTEINEQFF,TGCAGTGCTAGTAGGGGGACAGAGATTAATGAGCAGTTCTTC
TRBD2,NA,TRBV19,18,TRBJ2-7,CASSRRRLAGGKSYEQYF,TGTGCCAGTAGTCGACGCCGTCTAGCGGGTGGAAAATCCTACGAGCAGTACTTC
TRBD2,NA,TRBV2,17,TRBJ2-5,CASSLSEAGGPSETQYF,TGTGCCAGCAGCCTGAGCGAGGCGGGAGGGCCGTCCGAGACCCAGTACTTC
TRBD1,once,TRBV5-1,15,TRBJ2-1,CASSEGQGAFWEQFF,TGCGCCAGCAGCGAAGGACAGGGGGCCTTTTGGGAGCAGTTCTTC
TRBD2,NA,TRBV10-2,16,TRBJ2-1,CASSESGSGTLGEQFF,TGCGCCAGCAGTGAGTCGGGTAGCGGGACCCTGGGTGAGCAGTTCTTC
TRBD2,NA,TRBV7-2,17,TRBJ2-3,CASSFLSSGGRADTQYF,TGTGCCAGCAGCTTCCTCTCTAGCGGGGGTCGAGCAGATACGCAGTATTTT
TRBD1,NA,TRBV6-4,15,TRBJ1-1,CASSVDRAINTEAFF,TGTGCCAGCAGTGTCGACAGGGCCATAAACACTGAAGCTTTCTTT
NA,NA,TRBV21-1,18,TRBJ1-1,CASSLPGTGGACDTEAFF,TGTGCCAGCAGCCTACCCGGGACAGGGGGCGCTTGTGACACTGAAGCTTTCTTT
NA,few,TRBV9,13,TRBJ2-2,CASSVLPTGELFF,TGTGCCAGCAGCGTACTTCCCACCGGGGAGCTGTTTTTT
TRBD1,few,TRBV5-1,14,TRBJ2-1,CASSPGQNYNEQFF,TGCGCCAGCAGTCCGGGACAGAACTACAATGAGCAGTTCTTC
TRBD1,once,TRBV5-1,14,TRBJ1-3,CASTGTGAGNTIYF,TGCGCCAGCACCGGGACAGGGGCCGGAAACACCATATATTTT
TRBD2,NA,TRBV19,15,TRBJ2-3,CASQRSAGVTDTQYF,TGTGCCTCCCAGAGGAGCGCGGGAGTCACAGATACGCAGTATTTT
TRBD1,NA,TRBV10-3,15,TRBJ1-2,CATTRLPWTGDGYTF,TGTGCCACCACAAGGCTTCCCTGGACAGGGGATGGCTACACCTTC
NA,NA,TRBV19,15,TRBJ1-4,CASAGSEATNEKLFF,TGTGCCTCCGCCGGCAGCGAAGCAACTAATGAAAAACTGTTTTTT
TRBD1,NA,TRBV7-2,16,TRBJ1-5,CASSLVGTGDNQPQHF,TGTGCCAGCAGCTTAGTAGGGACAGGGGACAATCAGCCCCAGCATTTT
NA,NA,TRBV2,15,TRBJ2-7,CASSDGELTSYEQYF,TGTGCCAGCAGTGATGGGGAGCTAACCTCCTACGAGCAGTACTTC
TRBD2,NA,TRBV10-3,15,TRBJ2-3,CAISYLAGEGDTQYF,TGTGCCATCAGTTACCTAGCGGGAGAGGGAGATACGCAGTATTTT
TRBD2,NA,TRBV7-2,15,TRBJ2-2,CASSRRLADTGELFF,TGTGCCAGCAGCCGTCGACTAGCGGACACCGGGGAGCTGTTTTTT
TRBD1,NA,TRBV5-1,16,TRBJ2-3,CASSLWDSDSTDTQYF,TGCGCCAGCAGCTTGTGGGACAGCGATAGCACAGATACGCAGTATTTT
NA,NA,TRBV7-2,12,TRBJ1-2,CASSLQGLSYTF,TGTGCCAGCAGCTTACAGGGTCTAAGCTACACCTTC
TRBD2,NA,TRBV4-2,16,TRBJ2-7,CASSQSLAGEHYEQYF,TGTGCCAGCAGCCAATCACTAGCGGGGGAACACTACGAGCAGTACTTC
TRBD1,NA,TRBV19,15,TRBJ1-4,CASSPWDRSNEKLFF,TGTGCCAGTAGTCCGTGGGACAGGAGTAATGAAAAACTGTTTTTT
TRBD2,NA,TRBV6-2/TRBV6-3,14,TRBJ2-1,CASSYSGSTNEQFF,TGTGCCAGCAGTTACAGCGGGAGTACAAATGAGCAGTTCTTC
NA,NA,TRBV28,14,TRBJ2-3,CASSAPSGTDTQYF,TGTGCCAGCAGCGCACCCTCGGGCACAGATACGCAGTATTTT
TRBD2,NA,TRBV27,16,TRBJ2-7,CASSFQTSGTAYEQYF,TGTGCCAGCAGTTTTCAGACTAGCGGGACCGCCTACGAGCAGTACTTC
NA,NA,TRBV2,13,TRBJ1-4,CASKVSSSEKLFF,TGTGCCAGCAAGGTCTCTAGTAGTGAAAAACTGTTTTTT
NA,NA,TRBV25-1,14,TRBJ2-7,CASSEAGKRAEQYF,TGTGCCAGCAGTGAGGCAGGGAAAAGGGCCGAGCAGTACTTC
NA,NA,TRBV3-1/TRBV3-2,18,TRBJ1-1,CASSQDTGGVGVNTEAFF,TGTGCCAGCAGCCAAGATACCGGGGGGGTCGGTGTGAACACTGAAGCTTTCTTT
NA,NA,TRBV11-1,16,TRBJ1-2,CASSPNHRDRAYGYTF,TGTGCCAGCAGCCCGAACCACAGGGACCGCGCCTATGGCTACACCTTC
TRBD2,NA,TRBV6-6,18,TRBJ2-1,CASSPLGLAGAAGNEQFF,TGTGCCAGCAGTCCTCTAGGGCTAGCGGGGGCTGCCGGCAATGAGCAGTTCTTC
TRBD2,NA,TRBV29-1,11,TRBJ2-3,CSARGADTQYF,TGCAGCGCCCGGGGGGCAGATACGCAGTATTTT
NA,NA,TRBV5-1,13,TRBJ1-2,CASSLAGDYGYTF,TGCGCCAGCAGCTTGGCAGGGGACTATGGCTACACCTTC
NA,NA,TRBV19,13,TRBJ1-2,CASRLRENYGYTF,TGTGCCAGTCGATTAAGGGAGAACTATGGCTACACCTTC
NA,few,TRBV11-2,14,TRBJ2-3,CASSPSVVTDTQYF,TGTGCCAGCAGCCCGTCAGTGGTCACAGATACGCAGTATTTT
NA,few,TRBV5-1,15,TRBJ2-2,CASSFNSGDTGELFF,TGCGCCAGCAGCTTTAATAGCGGAGACACCGGGGAGCTGTTTTTT
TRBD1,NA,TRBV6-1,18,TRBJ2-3,CASSDLAGGTGWADTQYF,TGTGCCAGCAGTGACCTAGCCGGTGGGACAGGGTGGGCAGATACGCAGTATTTT
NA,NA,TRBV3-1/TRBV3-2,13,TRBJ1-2,CASSPDSSYGYTF,TGTGCCAGCAGCCCGGACAGTTCCTATGGCTACACCTTC
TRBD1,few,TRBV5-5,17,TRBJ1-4,CASSQIRGTGGDEKLFF,TGTGCCAGCAGCCAAATACGGGGGACAGGGGGTGATGAAAAACTGTTTTTT
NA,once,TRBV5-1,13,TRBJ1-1,CASSLSPDTEAFF,TGCGCCAGCAGCTTGTCGCCGGACACTGAAGCTTTCTTT
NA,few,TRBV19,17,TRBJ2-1,CASASGLLTRSYNEQFF,TGTGCCAGTGCGAGCGGGCTCCTAACCCGCTCCTACAATGAGCAGTTCTTC
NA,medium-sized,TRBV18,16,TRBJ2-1,CASSPSFHLSYNEQFF,TGTGCCAGCTCACCATCATTCCACTTATCCTACAATGAGCAGTTCTTC
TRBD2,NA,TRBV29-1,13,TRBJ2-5,CSTASGGEETQYF,TGCAGCACCGCTAGCGGGGGAGAGGAGACCCAGTACTTC
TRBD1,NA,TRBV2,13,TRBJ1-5,CASSADREQPQHF,TGTGCCAGCAGTGCGGACAGGGAGCAGCCCCAGCATTTT
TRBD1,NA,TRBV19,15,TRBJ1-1,CASTIHRGRNTEAFF,TGTGCCAGTACGATCCACAGGGGTCGGAACACTGAAGCTTTCTTT